The rows below give T cell receptor beta chains drawn from one sample of a study of T cell responses to AZD1222 COVID-19 vaccine. Method: immunoSEQ multiplex PCR; TCRdb's copy keeps in-frame clones and lacks some. The sample consists of about 130,000 clones, approximately 90% of them appearing once. The source material was peripheral blood, sampled on day 0 of AZD1222 vaccination. The receptors derive from an adult in good health. Each CDR3 is given with its conserved first and last residue. The D gene is left open where the match is weak. Clone size is not always given. Where it is, it says once, few, many or a class for expanded clones.

D,J,V,size,DNA,CDR3
TRBD1,TRBJ1-3,TRBV9,-,TGTGCCAGCAGCGTAGATGCCGGGGACAGGGGGCTCTCTGGAAACACCATATATTTT,CASSVDAGDRGLSGNTIYF
-,TRBJ1-1,TRBV5-1,-,TGCGCCAGCAGGTCAGAGGGTCTGAGCACTGAAGCTTTCTTT,CASRSEGLSTEAFF
TRBD2,TRBJ2-7,TRBV9,-,TGTGCCAGCAGCGTAGGCCTAGCGGGGTCCTACGAGCAGTACTTC,CASSVGLAGSYEQYF
-,TRBJ1-4,TRBV15,-,TGTGCCACCAGCAGAGCCCCCCCTGGGGGCGATGAAAAACTGTTTTTT,CATSRAPPGGDEKLFF
-,TRBJ1-2,TRBV18,few,TGTGCCAGCTCACCATCTCGGGACACACCTAACTATGGCTACACCTTC,CASSPSRDTPNYGYTF
-,TRBJ2-1,TRBV5-6,-,TGTGCCAGCAGCTTGGTACTAGTGCCTAATGAGCAGTTCTTC,CASSLVLVPNEQFF
-,TRBJ2-6,TRBV4-3,-,TGCGCCAGCAGCCAAGAGGTTACATCTGGGGCCAACGTCCTGACTTTC,CASSQEVTSGANVLTF
-,TRBJ1-4,TRBV5-8,-,TGTGCCAGCAGCTTTGGAGAAAAACTGTTTTTT,CASSFGEKLFF
-,TRBJ1-1,TRBV20-1,-,TGCAGTGTAGGAGATGAGCCCGCGGCTTTCTTT,CSVGDEPAAFF
-,TRBJ2-1,TRBV27,once,TGTGCCAGCAGCCGCCCTAGTTACAATGAGCAGTTCTTC,CASSRPSYNEQFF
-,TRBJ2-3,TRBV2,-,TGTGCCAGCAGTCCCCGGACGGGCGCAGATACGCAGTATTTT,CASSPRTGADTQYF
-,TRBJ1-2,TRBV30,-,TGTGCCTGGGGACAGACTTTCGGTGGCTACACCTTC,CAWGQTFGGYTF
-,TRBJ1-6,TRBV7-3,-,TGTGCCAGCAGCAGGTCGAGCTCCTATAATTCACCCCTCCACTTT,CASSRSSSYNSPLHF
TRBD2,TRBJ2-1,TRBV18,-,TGTGCCAGCTCACCACCGGCTAGCGGGGGGTACAATGAGCAGTTCTTC,CASSPPASGGYNEQFF
-,TRBJ2-7,TRBV12-3/TRBV12-4,-,TGTGCCAGCAGAAAGACTCAAACCTACGAGCAGTACTTC,CASRKTQTYEQYF
-,TRBJ1-3,TRBV7-2,once,TGTGCCAGCAGCGTACAGACAGGAATCTCTGGAAACACCATATATTTT,CASSVQTGISGNTIYF
-,TRBJ1-1,TRBV29-1,-,TGCAGCGTATTCAATGTCGGCGGGAAAAACACTGAAGCTTTCTTT,CSVFNVGGKNTEAFF
TRBD1,TRBJ1-5,TRBV7-9,once,TGTGCCAGCAGCTTAGAACCCTACAGGGGAGGTAGCAATCAGCCCCAGCATTTT,CASSLEPYRGGSNQPQHF
-,TRBJ2-2,TRBV9,-,TGTGCCAGCAGCGTAGAGGGCCGGGAGCTGTTTTTT,CASSVEGRELFF
-,TRBJ2-3,TRBV12-3/TRBV12-4,-,TGTGCCAGCAGTTTTGAAGATACGCAGTATTTT,CASSFEDTQYF
-,TRBJ2-7,TRBV7-9,-,TGTGCCAGCAGCCCAGATTCAACCTCCTACGAGCAGTACTTC,CASSPDSTSYEQYF
-,TRBJ2-7,TRBV2,-,TGTGCCAGCAGTGGAGACACCGTATCTGGCGAGCAGTACTTC,CASSGDTVSGEQYF
TRBD1,TRBJ1-4,TRBV2,once,TGTGCCAGCGGGACAGTAAATGAAAAACTGTTTTTT,CASGTVNEKLFF
TRBD1,TRBJ2-5,TRBV5-1,-,TGCGCCAGTTGGGACAGCTCCCAAGAGACCCAGTACTTC,CASWDSSQETQYF
-,TRBJ2-1,TRBV7-9,-,TGTGCCAGCAGCCCCAAAGGGAGCTCCTACAATGAGCAGTTCTTC,CASSPKGSSYNEQFF
-,TRBJ2-5,TRBV18,-,TGTGCCAGCTCAGGAGCCATACAAGAGACCCAGTACTTC,CASSGAIQETQYF
-,TRBJ2-7,TRBV9,few,TGTGCCAGCAGCACATTAGACGGGTCCTACGAGCAGTACTTC,CASSTLDGSYEQYF
-,TRBJ2-7,TRBV18,-,TGTGCCAGCTCATCAGGAGGTCCCGACGAGCAGTACTTC,CASSSGGPDEQYF
-,TRBJ2-7,TRBV19,-,TGTGCCAGTAGTCCCTCGGGGAGCTCCTACGAGCAGTACTTC,CASSPSGSSYEQYF
-,TRBJ1-5,TRBV10-2,-,TGCGCCAGCAGTTCAACAACGGGCACCACCACCCAGCATTTT,CASSSTTGTTTQHF
-,TRBJ2-5,TRBV11-2,-,TGTGCCAGCAGCTTTTCAGTGGGCCAAGAGACCCAGTACTTC,CASSFSVGQETQYF
-,TRBJ1-6,TRBV5-5,-,TGTGCCAGCAGCTCCTCGTGGACAGTAGATAATTCACCCCTCCACTTT,CASSSSWTVDNSPLHF